In this sample, the clone carrying this TCR beta chain turned up once. Germline V gene data show CDR1 as KGHSH and CDR2 as LQKENI. This CDR3 contains 14 residues. V was shortened by 2 bases and J by 3 bases, with 10 bases between the two germline ends. The entry originates in a study of PD-L1 blockade in urothelial cancer. Time point meaning: peripheral blood 6 weeks after treatment start. TCRdb keeps only in-frame clones here, not all; method: immunoSEQ multiplex PCR. The sample yields tens of thousands of clones, around three quarters seen once. The sample consisted of PBMCs, taken around atezolizumab (anti-PD-L1) treatment. The rearrangement joins TRBV18 to TRBJ1-1; no reliable D call. The sequence came from a man aged 70-80 years with urothelial cancer. The CDR3 bases are TGTGCCAGCTCACCATTGAAGGGAGACACTGAAGCTTTCTTT. This gives the protein CASSPLKGDTEAFF.